This T cell receptor beta chain was obtained from a study of T cells expressing NK-cell markers. The length of the CDR3 is 11 residues. Reprocessing the 5' RACE reads, TCRdb reports a single entry for every CDR3 protein and omits DNA. The table gives some 340,000 distinct CDR3 sequences; the top ten clones make up roughly 5.2% of it. This chain uses TRBV12-3 or TRBV12-4 with TRBJ1-3. The receptor comes from a man aged 18-75 years in good health. The sample taken for sequencing was blood T cells: a sorted CD56 or NKG2C T cell subset, CD4+ or CD8+ T cells, or bulk PBMC T cells (not recorded which). CDR3 loop: CASSSGNTIYF.